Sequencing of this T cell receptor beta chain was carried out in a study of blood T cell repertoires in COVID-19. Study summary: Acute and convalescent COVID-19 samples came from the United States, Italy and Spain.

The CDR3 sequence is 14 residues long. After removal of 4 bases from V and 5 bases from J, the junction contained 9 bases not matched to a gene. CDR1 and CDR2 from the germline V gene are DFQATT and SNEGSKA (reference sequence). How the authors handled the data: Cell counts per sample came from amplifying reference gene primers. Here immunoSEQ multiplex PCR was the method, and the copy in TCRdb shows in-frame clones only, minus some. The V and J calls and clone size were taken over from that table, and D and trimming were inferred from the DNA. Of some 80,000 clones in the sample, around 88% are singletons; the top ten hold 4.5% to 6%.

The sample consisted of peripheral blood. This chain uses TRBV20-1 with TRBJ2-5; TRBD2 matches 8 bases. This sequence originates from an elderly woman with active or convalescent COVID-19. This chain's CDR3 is CSAIDGRALETQYF. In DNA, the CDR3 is TGCAGTGCTATTGACGGGAGGGCCTTGGAGACCCAGTACTTC.